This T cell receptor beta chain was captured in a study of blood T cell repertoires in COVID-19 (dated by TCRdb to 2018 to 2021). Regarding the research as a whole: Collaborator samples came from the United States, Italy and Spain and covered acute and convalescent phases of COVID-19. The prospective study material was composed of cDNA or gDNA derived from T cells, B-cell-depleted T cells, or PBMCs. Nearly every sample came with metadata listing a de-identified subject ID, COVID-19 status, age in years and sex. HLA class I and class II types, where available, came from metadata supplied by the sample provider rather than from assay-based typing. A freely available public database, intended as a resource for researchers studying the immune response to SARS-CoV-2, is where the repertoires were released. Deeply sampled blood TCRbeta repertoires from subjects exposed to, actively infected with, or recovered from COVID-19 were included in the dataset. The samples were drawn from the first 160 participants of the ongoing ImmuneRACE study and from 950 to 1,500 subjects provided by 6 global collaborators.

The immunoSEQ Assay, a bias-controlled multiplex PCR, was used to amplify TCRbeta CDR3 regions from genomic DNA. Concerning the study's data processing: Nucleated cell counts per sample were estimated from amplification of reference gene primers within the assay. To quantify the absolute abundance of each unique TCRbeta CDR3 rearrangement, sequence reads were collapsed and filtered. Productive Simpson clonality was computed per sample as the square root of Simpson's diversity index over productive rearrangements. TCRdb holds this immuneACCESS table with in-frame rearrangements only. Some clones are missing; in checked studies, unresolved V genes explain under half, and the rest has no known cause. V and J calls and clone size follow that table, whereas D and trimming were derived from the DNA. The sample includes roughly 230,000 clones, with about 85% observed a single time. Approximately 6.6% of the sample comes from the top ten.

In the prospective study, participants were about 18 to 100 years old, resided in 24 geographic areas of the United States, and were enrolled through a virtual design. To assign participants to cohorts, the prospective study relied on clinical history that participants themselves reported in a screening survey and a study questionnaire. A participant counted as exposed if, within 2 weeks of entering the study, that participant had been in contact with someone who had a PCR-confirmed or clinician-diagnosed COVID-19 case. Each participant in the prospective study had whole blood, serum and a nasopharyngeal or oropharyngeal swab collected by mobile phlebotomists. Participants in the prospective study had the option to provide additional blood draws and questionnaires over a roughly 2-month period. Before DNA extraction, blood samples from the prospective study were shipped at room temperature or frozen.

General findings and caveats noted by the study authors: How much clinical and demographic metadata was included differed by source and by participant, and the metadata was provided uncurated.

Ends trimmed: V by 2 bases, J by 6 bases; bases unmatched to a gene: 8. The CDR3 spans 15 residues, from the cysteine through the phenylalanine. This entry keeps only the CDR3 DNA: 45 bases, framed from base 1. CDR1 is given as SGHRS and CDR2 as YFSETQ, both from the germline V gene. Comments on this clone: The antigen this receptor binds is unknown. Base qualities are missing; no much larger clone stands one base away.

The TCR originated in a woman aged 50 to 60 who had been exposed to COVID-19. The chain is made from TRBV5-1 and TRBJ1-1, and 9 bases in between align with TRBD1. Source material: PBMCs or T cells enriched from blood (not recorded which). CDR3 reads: CASSFWDRDAAEAFF. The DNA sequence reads TGCGCCAGCAGCTTTTGGGACAGGGATGCTGCTGAAGCTTTCTTT. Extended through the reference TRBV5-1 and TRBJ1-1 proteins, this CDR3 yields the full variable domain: KAGVTQTPRYLIKTRGQQVTLSCSPISGHRSVSWYQQTPGQGLQFLFEYFSETQRNKGNFPGRFSGRQFSNSRSEMNVSTLELGDSALYLCASSFWDRDAAEAFFGQGTRLTVV.